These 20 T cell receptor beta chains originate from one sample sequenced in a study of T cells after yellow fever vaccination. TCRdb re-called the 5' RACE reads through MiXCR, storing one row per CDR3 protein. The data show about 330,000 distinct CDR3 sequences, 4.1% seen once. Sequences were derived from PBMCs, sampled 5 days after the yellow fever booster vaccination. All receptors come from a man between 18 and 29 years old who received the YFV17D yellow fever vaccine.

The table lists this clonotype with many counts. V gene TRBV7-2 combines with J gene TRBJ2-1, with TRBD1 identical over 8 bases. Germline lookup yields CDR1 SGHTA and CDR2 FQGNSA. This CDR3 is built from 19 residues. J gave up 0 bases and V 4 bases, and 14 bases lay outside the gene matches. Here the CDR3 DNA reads TGTGCCAGCAGCTCACGGCCCGGGACAGGCCCCAGCTCCTACAATGAGCAGTTCTTC. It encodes CASSSRPGTGPSSYNEQFF.

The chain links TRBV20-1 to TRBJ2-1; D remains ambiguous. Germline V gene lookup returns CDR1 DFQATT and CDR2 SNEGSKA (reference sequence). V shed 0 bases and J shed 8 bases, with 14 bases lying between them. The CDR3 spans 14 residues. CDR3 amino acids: CSARESMGLDEQFF. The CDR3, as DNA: TGCAGTGCTAGAGAAAGTATGGGGTTGGATGAGCAGTTCTTC.

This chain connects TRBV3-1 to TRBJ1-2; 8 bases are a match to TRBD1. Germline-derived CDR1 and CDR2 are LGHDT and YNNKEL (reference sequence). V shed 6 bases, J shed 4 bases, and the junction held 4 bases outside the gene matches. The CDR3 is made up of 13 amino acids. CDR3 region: CASRPDRAYGYTF. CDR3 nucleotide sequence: TGTGCCAGCAGACCGGACAGGGCCTATGGCTACACCTTC.

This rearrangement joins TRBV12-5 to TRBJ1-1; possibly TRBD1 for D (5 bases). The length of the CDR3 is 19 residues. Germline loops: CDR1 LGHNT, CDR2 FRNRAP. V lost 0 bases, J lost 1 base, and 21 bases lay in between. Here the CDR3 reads CASGLVLGREFSRNTEAFF. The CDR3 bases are TGTGCTAGTGGTTTGGTACTGGGCAGGGAGTTTAGTAGGAACACTGAAGCTTTCTTT.

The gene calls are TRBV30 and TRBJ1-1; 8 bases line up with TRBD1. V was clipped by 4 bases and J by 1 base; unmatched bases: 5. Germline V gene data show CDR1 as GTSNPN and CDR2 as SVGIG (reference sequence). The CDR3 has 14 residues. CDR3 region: CAWTTGAGNTEAFF. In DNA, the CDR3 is TGTGCCTGGACGACAGGGGCGGGGAACACTGAAGCTTTCTTT.

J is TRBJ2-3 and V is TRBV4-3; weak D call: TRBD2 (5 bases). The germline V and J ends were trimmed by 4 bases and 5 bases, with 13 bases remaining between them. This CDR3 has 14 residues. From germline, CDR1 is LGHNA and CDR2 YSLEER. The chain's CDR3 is CASSLDYVGDTQYF. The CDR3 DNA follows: TGCGCCAGCAGCCTCGACTATGTTGGAGATACGCAGTATTTT.

The CDR3 protein is CASSQPSSSGANVLTF. CDR3 bases: TGCGCCAGCAGCCAGCCTTCTTCCTCTGGGGCCAACGTCCTGACTTTC. The rearrangement links TRBV5-1 to TRBJ2-6; D gene ambiguous. Germline-derived CDR1 and CDR2 are SGHRS and YFSETQ. This CDR3 spans 16 amino acids. V lost 4 bases to trimming and J lost 0 bases, with 11 bases between them.

CDR3 bases: TGTGCCAGCAGTTACTCGGGACCGGGATCGGGATTCAATGAGCAGTTCTTC. This gives the protein CASSYSGPGSGFNEQFF. The chain couples TRBV6-5 to TRBJ2-1, with D perhaps given as TRBD1 or TRBD2 (5 bases each). This CDR3 comprises 17 residues. The germline gives CDR1 MNHEY, CDR2 SVGAGI. Trimming removed 0 bases at V and 6 bases at J, with 18 bases between.

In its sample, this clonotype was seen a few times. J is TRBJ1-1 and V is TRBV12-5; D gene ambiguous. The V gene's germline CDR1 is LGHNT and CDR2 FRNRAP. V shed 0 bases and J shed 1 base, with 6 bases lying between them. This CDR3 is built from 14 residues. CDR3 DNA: TGTGCTAGTGGTTTGGTACCCCAGAACACTGAAGCTTTCTTT. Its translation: CASGLVPQNTEAFF. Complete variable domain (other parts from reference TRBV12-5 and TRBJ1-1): DARVTQTPRHKVTEMGQEVTMRCQPILGHNTVFWYRQTMMQGLELLAYFRNRAPLDDSGMPKDRFSAEMPDATLATLKIQPSEPRDSAVYFCASGLVPQNTEAFFGQGTRLTVV.

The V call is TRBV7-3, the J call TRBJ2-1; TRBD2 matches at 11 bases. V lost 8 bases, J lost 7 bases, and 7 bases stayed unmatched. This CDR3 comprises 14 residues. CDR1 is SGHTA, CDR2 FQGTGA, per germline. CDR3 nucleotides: TGTGCCAGCGGTAGCGGGGGGGCCTGGAATGAGCAGTTCTTC. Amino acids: CASGSGGAWNEQFF.

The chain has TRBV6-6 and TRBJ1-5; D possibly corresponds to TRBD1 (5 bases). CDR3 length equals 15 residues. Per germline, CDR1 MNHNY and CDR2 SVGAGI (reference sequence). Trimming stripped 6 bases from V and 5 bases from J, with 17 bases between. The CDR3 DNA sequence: TGTGCCAGCAGCTGGGACCCTCGGGCCCATCAGCCCCAGCATTTT. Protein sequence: CASSWDPRAHQPQHF.

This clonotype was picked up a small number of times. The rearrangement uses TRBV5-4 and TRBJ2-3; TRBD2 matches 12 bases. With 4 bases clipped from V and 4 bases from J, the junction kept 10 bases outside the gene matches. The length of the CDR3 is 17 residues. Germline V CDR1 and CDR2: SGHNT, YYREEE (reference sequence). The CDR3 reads CASSATLAGGPPDTQYF. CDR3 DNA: TGTGCCAGCAGCGCGACGCTAGCGGGGGGGCCCCCAGATACGCAGTATTTT.

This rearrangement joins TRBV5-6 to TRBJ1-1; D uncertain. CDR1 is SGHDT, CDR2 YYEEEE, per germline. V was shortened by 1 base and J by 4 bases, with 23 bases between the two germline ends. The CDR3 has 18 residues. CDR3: CASSLRAGYPGFPTEAFF. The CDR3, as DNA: TGTGCCAGCAGCTTGAGGGCTGGGTACCCCGGATTCCCCACTGAAGCTTTCTTT.

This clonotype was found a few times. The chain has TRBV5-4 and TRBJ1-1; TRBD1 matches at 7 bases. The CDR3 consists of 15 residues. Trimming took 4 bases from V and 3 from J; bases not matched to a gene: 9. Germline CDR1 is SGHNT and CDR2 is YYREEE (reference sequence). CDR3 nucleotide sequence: TGTGCCAGCAGCCCTATGACAGGGTTAGACACTGAAGCTTTCTTT. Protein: CASSPMTGLDTEAFF.

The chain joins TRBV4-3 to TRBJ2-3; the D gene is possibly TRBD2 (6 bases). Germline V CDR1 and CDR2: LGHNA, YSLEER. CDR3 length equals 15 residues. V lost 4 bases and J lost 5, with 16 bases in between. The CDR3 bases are TGCGCCAGCAGCCGTCGAGGGTCCGGGGGAGATACGCAGTATTTT. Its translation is CASSRRGSGGDTQYF.

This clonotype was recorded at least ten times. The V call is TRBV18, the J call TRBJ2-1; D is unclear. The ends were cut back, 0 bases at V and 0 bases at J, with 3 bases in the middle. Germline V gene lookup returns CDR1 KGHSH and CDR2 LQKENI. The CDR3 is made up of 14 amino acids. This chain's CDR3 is CASSPPNSYNEQFF. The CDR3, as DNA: TGTGCCAGCTCACCACCCAACTCCTACAATGAGCAGTTCTTC.

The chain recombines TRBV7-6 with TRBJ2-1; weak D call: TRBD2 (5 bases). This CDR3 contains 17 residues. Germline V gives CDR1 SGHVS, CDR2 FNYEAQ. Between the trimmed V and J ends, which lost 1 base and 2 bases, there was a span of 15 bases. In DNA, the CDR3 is TGTGCCAGCAGCTTAGACGGACTTGTGAGCACCTACAATGAGCAGTTCTTC. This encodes CASSLDGLVSTYNEQFF.

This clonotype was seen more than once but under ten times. The DNA of the CDR3 is TGTGCCCACGCAGATGCGAACACCGGGGAGCTGTTTTTT. Its protein is CAHADANTGELFF. This chain uses TRBV19 with TRBJ2-2; D is undetermined. Between the trimmed V and J ends, which lost 11 bases and 0 bases, there was a span of 10 bases. CDR1 is LNHDA and CDR2 is SQIVND in the germline V gene (reference sequence). CDR3 length: 13 amino acids.

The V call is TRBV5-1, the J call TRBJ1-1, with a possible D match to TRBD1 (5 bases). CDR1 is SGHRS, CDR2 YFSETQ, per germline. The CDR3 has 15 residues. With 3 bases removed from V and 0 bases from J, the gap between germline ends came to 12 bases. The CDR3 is CASSSAGGVNTEAFF. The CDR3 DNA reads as TGCGCCAGCAGCTCCGCGGGGGGAGTGAACACTGAAGCTTTCTTT.

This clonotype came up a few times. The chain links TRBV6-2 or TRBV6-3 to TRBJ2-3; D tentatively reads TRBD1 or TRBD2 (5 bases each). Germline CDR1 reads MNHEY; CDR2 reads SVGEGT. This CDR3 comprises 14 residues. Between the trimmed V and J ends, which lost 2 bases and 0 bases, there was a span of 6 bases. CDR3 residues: CASSYRDSTDTQYF. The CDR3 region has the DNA TGTGCCAGCAGTTACAGGGACAGCACAGATACGCAGTATTTT.